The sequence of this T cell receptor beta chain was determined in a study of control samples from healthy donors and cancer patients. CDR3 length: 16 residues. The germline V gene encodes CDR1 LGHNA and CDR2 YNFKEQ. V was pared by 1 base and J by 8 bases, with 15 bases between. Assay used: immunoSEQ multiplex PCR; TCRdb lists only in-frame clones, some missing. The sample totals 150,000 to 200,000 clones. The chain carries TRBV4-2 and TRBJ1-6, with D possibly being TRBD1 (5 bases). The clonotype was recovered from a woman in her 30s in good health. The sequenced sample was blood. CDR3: CASSQAKTRGDSPLHF. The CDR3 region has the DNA TGTGCCAGCAGCCAAGCCAAGACCAGAGGGGATTCACCCCTCCACTTT.